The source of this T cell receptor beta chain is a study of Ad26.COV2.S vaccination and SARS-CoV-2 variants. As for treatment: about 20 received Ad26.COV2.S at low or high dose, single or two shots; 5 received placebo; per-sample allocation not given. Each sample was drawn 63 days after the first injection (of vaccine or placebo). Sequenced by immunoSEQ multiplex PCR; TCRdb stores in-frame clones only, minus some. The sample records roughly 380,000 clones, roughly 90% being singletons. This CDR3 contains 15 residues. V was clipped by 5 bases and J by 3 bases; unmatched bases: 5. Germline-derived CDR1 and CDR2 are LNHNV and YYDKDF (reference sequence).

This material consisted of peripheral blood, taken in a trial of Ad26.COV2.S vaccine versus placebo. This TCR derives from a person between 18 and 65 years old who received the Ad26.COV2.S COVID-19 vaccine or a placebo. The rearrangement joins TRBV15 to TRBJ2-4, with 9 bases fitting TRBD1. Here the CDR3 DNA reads TGTGCCACCAGCGAGGGACAGGGAGGCAAAAACATTCAGTACTTC. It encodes CATSEGQGGKNIQYF.